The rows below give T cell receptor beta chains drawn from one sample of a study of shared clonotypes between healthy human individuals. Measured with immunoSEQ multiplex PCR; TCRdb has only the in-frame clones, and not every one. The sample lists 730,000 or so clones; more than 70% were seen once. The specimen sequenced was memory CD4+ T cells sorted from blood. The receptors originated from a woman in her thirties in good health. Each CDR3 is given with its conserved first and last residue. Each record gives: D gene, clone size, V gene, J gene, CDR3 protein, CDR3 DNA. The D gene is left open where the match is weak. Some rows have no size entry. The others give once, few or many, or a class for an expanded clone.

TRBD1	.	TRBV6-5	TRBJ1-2	CASSYGTGDYGYTF	TGTGCCAGCAGTTACGGGACAGGGGACTATGGCTACACCTTC
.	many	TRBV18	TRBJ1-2	CASSPTANYGYTF	TGTGCCAGCTCACCAACGGCTAACTATGGCTACACCTTC
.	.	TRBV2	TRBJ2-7	CASSGGGRDSYEQYF	TGTGCCAGCAGTGGGGGCGGCAGGGACTCCTACGAGCAGTACTTC
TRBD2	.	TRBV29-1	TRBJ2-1	CSVAPSGNEQFF	TGCAGCGTTGCCCCTAGCGGTAATGAGCAGTTCTTC
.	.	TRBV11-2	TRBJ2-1	CASSVNLFPDTSVF	TGTGCCAGCAGCGTAAATCTCTTCCCGGACACCTCCGTCTTC
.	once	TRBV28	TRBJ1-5	CASSPPPRQPQHF	TGTGCCAGCAGCCCCCCTCCCCGTCAGCCCCAGCATTTT
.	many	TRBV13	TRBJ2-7	CASSLEGDTTYEQYF	TGTGCCAGCAGCTTAGAGGGGGACACTACCTACGAGCAGTACTTC
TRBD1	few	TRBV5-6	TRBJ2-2	CASSLKGTGDTGELFF	TGTGCCAGCAGCTTGAAAGGGACAGGGGACACCGGGGAGCTGTTTTTT
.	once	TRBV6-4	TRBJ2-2	CASRWDQSTGELFF	TGTGCCAGCCGCTGGGACCAATCCACCGGGGAGCTGTTTTTT
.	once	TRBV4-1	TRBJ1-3	CASSQDRNSGNTIYF	TGCGCCAGCAGCCAAGATCGAAACTCTGGAAACACCATATATTTT
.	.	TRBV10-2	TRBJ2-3	CASCDVLGDTQYF	TGCGCCAGCTGCGATGTTTTGGGAGATACGCAGTATTTT
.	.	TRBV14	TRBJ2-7	CASSQDNAVGYF	TGTGCCAGCAGCCAAGACAATGCGGTAGGGTACTTC
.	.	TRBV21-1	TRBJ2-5	CASIRLAGGIRETQYF	TGTGCCAGCATCAGACTAGCGGGAGGTATTAGGGAGACCCAGTACTTC
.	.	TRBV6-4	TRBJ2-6	CASKEGGVGSGANVLTF	TGTGCCAGCAAAGAGGGGGGTGTGGGTTCTGGGGCCAACGTCCTGACTTTC
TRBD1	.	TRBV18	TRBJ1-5	CASSIGTVPNQPQHF	TGTGCCAGCTCCATAGGGACAGTGCCTAACCAGCCCCAGCATTTT
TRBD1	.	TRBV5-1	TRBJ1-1	CASSSQGAEDTEAFF	TGCGCCAGCAGCTCACAGGGGGCAGAAGACACTGAAGCTTTCTTT
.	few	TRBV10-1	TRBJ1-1	CASSESLGSNTEAFF	TGCGCCAGCAGTGAGTCTCTGGGATCGAACACTGAAGCTTTCTTT
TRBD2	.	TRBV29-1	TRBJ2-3	CSVERAGGLYGDTQYF	TGCAGCGTTGAAAGGGCGGGAGGTCTGTATGGAGATACGCAGTATTTT
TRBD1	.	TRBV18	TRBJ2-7	CASSPTGGLYEQYF	TGTGCCAGCTCACCGACAGGGGGCCTATACGAGCAGTACTTC
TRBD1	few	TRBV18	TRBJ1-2	CASSPSGQGSYGYTF	TGTGCCAGCTCACCGTCGGGACAGGGAAGCTATGGCTACACCTTC
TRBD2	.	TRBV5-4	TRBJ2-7	CASSLAAGERSYEQYF	TGTGCCAGCAGCTTGGCGGCGGGAGAGCGGTCCTACGAGCAGTACTTC
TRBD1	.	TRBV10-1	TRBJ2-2	CASSDTGGAGTGELFF	TGCGCCAGCAGTGATACAGGGGGCGCGGGCACCGGGGAGCTGTTTTTT
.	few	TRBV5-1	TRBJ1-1	CASSFGDTEAFF	TGCGCCAGCAGCTTCGGGGACACTGAAGCTTTCTTT
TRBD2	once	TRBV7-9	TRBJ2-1	CASSKLAGVYNEQFF	TGTGCCAGCAGCAAACTAGCGGGAGTGTACAATGAGCAGTTCTTC
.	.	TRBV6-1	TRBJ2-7	CAASSRWESEQYF	TGTGCCGCATCCAGCCGGTGGGAGAGCGAGCAGTACTTC
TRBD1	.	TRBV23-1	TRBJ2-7	CASSGCDRDSYEQYF	TGCGCCAGCAGTGGGTGTGACAGGGATTCCTACGAGCAGTACTTC
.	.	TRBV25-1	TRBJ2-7	CASSESVSGPLFYEQYF	TGTGCCAGCAGTGAATCGGTCTCCGGACCTCTTTTCTACGAGCAGTACTTC
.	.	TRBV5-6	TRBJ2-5	CASSFSGIQETQYF	TGTGCCAGCAGCTTTTCAGGTATCCAAGAGACCCAGTACTTC
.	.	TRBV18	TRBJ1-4	CASSPRGHNEKLFF	TGTGCCAGCTCACCGCGGGGCCATAATGAAAAACTGTTTTTT
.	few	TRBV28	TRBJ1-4	CASTLRNVGVAKKLFF	TGTGCCAGCACCCTGAGGAACGTGGGGGTGGCGAAAAAACTGTTTTTT
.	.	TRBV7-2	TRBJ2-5	CASNRQQETQYF	TGTGCCAGCAATAGACAGCAAGAGACCCAGTACTTC
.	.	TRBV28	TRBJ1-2	CASSLTGPLAIYGYTF	TGTGCCAGCAGTTTGACAGGACCCTTAGCAATTTATGGCTACACCTTC
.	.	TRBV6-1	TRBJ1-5	CASSDVGSLAHQPQHF	TGTGCCAGCAGTGATGTGGGTTCTTTGGCGCATCAGCCCCAGCATTTT
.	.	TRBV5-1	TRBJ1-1	CASTEQNMNTEAFF	TGCGCCAGCACGGAACAGAACATGAACACTGAAGCTTTCTTT
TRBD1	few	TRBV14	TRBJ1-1	CASSPTGTANTEAFF	TGTGCCAGCAGCCCAACGGGGACAGCGAACACTGAAGCTTTCTTT
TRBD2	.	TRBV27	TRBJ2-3	CASSGSGSPQYF	TGTGCCAGCAGTGGTAGCGGGAGCCCGCAGTATTTT
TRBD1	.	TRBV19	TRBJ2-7	CASRGQVYNEQYF	TGTGCCAGTAGAGGACAGGTTTATAACGAGCAGTACTTC
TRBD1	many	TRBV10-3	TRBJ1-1	CAISESTGGAGTEAFF	TGTGCCATCAGTGAGTCGACAGGGGGCGCGGGCACTGAAGCTTTCTTT
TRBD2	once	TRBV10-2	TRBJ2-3	CASRPGLYTDTQYF	TGCGCCAGCCGTCCGGGACTATACACAGATACGCAGTATTTT
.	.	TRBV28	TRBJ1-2	CASSSSPGPNGYTF	TGTGCCAGCAGTTCTTCCCCTGGGCCCAATGGCTACACCTTC
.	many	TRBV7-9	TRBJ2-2	CASSFRQGDTGELFF	TGTGCCAGCAGCTTCAGGCAGGGCGACACCGGGGAGCTGTTTTTT
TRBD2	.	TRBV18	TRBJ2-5	CASSPRSGRARETQYF	TGTGCCAGCTCACCAAGATCCGGGAGGGCCAGGGAGACCCAGTACTTC
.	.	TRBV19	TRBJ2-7	CASSELGGAPYEQYF	TGTGCCAGTAGTGAATTGGGCGGAGCCCCATACGAGCAGTACTTC
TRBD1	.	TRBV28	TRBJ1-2	CASSQGQGAHGYTF	TGTGCCAGCAGCCAAGGACAGGGGGCGCATGGCTACACCTTC
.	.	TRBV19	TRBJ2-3	CASSITGDPDTQYF	TGTGCCAGTAGTATAACGGGGGACCCAGATACGCAGTATTTT
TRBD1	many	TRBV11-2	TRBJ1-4	CASSRDSNEKLFF	TGTGCCAGCAGCCGGGACAGTAATGAAAAACTGTTTTTT
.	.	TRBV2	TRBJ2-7	CASSGLGVVYF	TGTGCCAGCAGCGGTCTGGGGGTGGTTTACTTC
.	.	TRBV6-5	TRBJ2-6	CASRQGLGANVLTF	TGTGCCAGCAGGCAGGGTTTGGGGGCCAACGTCCTGACTTTC
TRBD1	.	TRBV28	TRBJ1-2	CASRTTLRGATFGYTF	TGTGCCAGCAGAACGACCCTCAGGGGGGCCACGTTCGGCTACACCTTC
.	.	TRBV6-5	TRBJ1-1	CASSYSTWVNTEAFF	TGTGCCAGCAGTTACTCGACTTGGGTGAACACTGAAGCTTTCTTT
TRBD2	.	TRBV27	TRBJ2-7	CASSFQSGSPYEQYF	TGTGCCAGCAGTTTTCAGAGCGGGAGCCCCTACGAGCAGTACTTC
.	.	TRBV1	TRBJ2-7	CTSSGGRHPYEQYF	TGCACCAGCAGCGGGGGACGCCACCCCTACGAGCAGTACTTC
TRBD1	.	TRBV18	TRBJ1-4	CASSPTGATNEKLFF	TGTGCCAGCTCACCTACAGGGGCAACTAATGAAAAACTGTTTTTT
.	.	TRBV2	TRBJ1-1	CASRPSGPGARAFF	TGTGCCAGCAGGCCGAGCGGGCCGGGAGCGAGGGCTTTCTTT
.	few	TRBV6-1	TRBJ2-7	CASSATAYEQYF	TGTGCCAGCAGTGCTACAGCTTACGAGCAGTACTTC